These T cell receptor beta chains were read from a single sample in a study of OX40 agonist ivuxolimab in advanced cancers. Using immunoSEQ multiplex PCR, the repertoire was profiled, and TCRdb retains in-frame clones only, with some absent. This table has roughly 65,000 clones, around 87% appearing once. Sequencing used CD4+ or CD8+ T cells sorted from blood, obtained in a trial of the OX40 agonist ivuxolimab. The receptors were gathered from an adult with an advanced solid tumor such as melanoma, head and neck, liver or kidney cancer. CDR3s include the opening cysteine and the closing phenylalanine or tryptophan. Each record gives: CDR3 length, V gene, J gene, clone size, D gene, CDR3 protein, CDR3 DNA. A D gene is named only where the DNA matches it firmly. Some rows mark clone size as missing; the rest say once, few, many or name a class of expanded clone.

>13|TRBV6-5|TRBJ2-3|.|.
CASSYGGPDTQYF
TGTGCCAGCAGTTACGGGGGTCCAGATACGCAGTATTTT
>15|TRBV6-5|TRBJ1-5|.|.
CASSYSPGSNQPQHF
TGTGCCAGCAGTTACTCGCCAGGAAGCAATCAGCCCCAGCATTTT
>13|TRBV7-9|TRBJ1-4|.|.
CASSLVVNEKLFF
TGTGCCAGCAGCTTGGTGGTTAATGAAAAACTGTTTTTT
>15|TRBV6-4|TRBJ2-3|.|.
CASSKGSTSTDTQYF
TGTGCCAGCAGTAAGGGGAGCACTAGCACAGATACGCAGTATTTT
>14|TRBV7-9|TRBJ2-1|.|.
CASSLARPIDEQFF
TGTGCCAGCAGCTTAGCGAGACCCATCGATGAGCAGTTCTTC
>14|TRBV6-5|TRBJ1-2|.|.
CASSSNPDSYGYTF
TGTGCCAGCAGTTCGAACCCGGACAGCTATGGCTACACCTTC
>15|TRBV10-2|TRBJ1-2|.|.
CASSVGRGGDYGYTF
TGCGCCAGCAGTGTGGGTCGGGGGGGCGACTATGGCTACACCTTC
>15|TRBV7-2|TRBJ2-4|.|.
CASSTPRGAKNIQYF
TGTGCCAGCAGCACCCCCCGGGGGGCCAAAAACATTCAGTACTTC
>15|TRBV19|TRBJ2-7|.|TRBD1
CASSIPGGKSYEQYF
TGTGCCAGTAGTATACCAGGGGGCAAGAGTTACGAGCAGTACTTC
>14|TRBV13|TRBJ1-4|.|.
CASSLRGGGEKLFF
TGTGCCAGCAGCTTAAGGGGCGGTGGTGAAAAACTGTTTTTT
>12|TRBV6-5|TRBJ1-1|.|.
CASSVGGHEAFF
TGTGCCAGCAGTGTAGGAGGACATGAAGCTTTCTTT
>14|TRBV5-4|TRBJ2-7|.|.
CASSSGLGSYEQYF
TGTGCCAGCAGCTCGGGCCTCGGCTCCTACGAGCAGTACTTC
>15|TRBV19|TRBJ2-5|.|.
CASSGSLVPQETQYF
TGTGCCAGTAGCGGGAGTTTGGTCCCCCAAGAGACCCAGTACTTC
>13|TRBV7-7|TRBJ1-6|.|TRBD1
CASSQGVGSPLHF
TGTGCTAGCAGCCAGGGGGTAGGGTCACCCCTCCACTTT
>13|TRBV7-3|TRBJ1-1|.|.
CASSQQRNTEAFF
TGTGCCAGCAGCCAACAGAGAAACACTGAAGCTTTCTTT
>15|TRBV6-1|TRBJ1-6|few|.
CASSELPEIGAPLHF
TGTGCCAGCAGTGAACTCCCTGAGATTGGGGCACCCCTCCACTTT
>14|TRBV6-6|TRBJ2-7|once|TRBD1
CAGGGTGTSYEQYF
TGTGCCGGGGGGGGGACAGGGACATCCTACGAGCAGTACTTC
>14|TRBV6-4|TRBJ1-5|.|.
CASSESLDSQPQHF
TGTGCCAGCAGTGAATCCCTAGACAGCCAGCCCCAGCATTTT
>16|TRBV5-1|TRBJ1-2|.|.
CASSSEWSQRRYGYTF
TGCGCCAGCAGCTCCGAATGGAGTCAGAGACGCTATGGCTACACCTTC
>15|TRBV9|TRBJ2-6|.|.
CASSVALSGANVLTF
TGTGCCAGCAGCGTAGCTCTCAGTGGGGCCAACGTCCTGACTTTC
>14|TRBV19|TRBJ1-2|.|TRBD1
CASQDRVVGYGYTF
TGTGCCAGCCAAGACAGGGTGGTAGGCTATGGCTACACCTTC
>18|TRBV7-2|TRBJ2-5|.|TRBD2
CASSLSVRLAGGEETQYF
TGTGCCAGCAGCTTGTCAGTAAGACTAGCGGGGGGGGAAGAGACCCAGTACTTC
>15|TRBV11-2|TRBJ1-2|.|.
CASSSQRHGRYGYTF
TGTGCCAGCAGCTCCCAGCGGCACGGCCGCTATGGCTACACCTTC
>14|TRBV30|TRBJ1-3|.|.
CAWGGGATGNTIYF
TGTGCCTGGGGAGGGGGGGCAACTGGAAACACCATATATTTT
>14|TRBV19|TRBJ2-2|few|TRBD1
CASSIDRGTGELFF
TGTGCCAGTAGTATCGACAGGGGCACCGGGGAGCTGTTTTTT
>15|TRBV5-1|TRBJ2-1|once|TRBD1
CASSLPGQGRNEQFF
TGCGCCAGCAGTCTGCCGGGACAGGGGCGCAATGAGCAGTTCTTC
>15|TRBV6-5|TRBJ1-1|once|TRBD1
CASSYSQGVNTEAFF
TGTGCCAGCAGTTACTCGCAGGGGGTGAACACTGAAGCTTTCTTT
>15|TRBV30|TRBJ1-2|.|.
CAWSPPGGQGYGYTF
TGTGCCTGGAGCCCACCTGGGGGTCAGGGCTATGGCTACACCTTC
>14|TRBV7-9|TRBJ2-7|.|TRBD1
CASSLEGQNYEQYF
TGTGCCAGCAGCTTAGAGGGACAGAACTACGAGCAGTACTTC
>15|TRBV6-1|TRBJ1-2|.|TRBD1
CASSERQGGNYGYTF
TGTGCCAGCAGTGAGAGACAGGGTGGGAACTATGGCTACACCTTC
>15|TRBV25-1|TRBJ1-4|.|TRBD1
CASSFPGTGNEKLFF
TGTGCCAGCAGTTTCCCCGGGACAGGGAACGAAAAACTGTTTTTT
>16|TRBV7-2|TRBJ1-6|.|.
CASSLQGLGGGRPLHF
TGTGCCAGCAGCTTACAGGGTTTGGGCGGCGGGAGACCCCTCCACTTT
>16|TRBV4-1|TRBJ2-3|.|TRBD1
CASSQTGSRTTDTQYF
TGCGCCAGCAGCCAGACAGGGTCCCGAACCACAGATACGCAGTATTTT
>15|TRBV15|TRBJ1-3|.|.
CATSRDSFSGNTIYF
TGTGCCACCAGCAGAGACAGCTTCTCTGGAAACACCATATATTTT
>15|TRBV11-2|TRBJ2-5|.|.
CASTPGRTSGETQYF
TGTGCCAGCACCCCGGGGCGGACGTCGGGAGAGACCCAGTACTTC
>12|TRBV6-5|TRBJ1-2|.|TRBD1
CATVTQGTGYIF
TGTGCCACCGTGACACAGGGGACTGGCTACATCTTC
>18|TRBV5-4|TRBJ2-4|few|TRBD2
CASSPGLAGGLAKNIQYF
TGTGCCAGCAGCCCCGGACTAGCGGGGGGATTAGCCAAAAACATTCAGTACTTC
>14|TRBV14|TRBJ1-6|.|.
CASSQAVGNSPLHF
TGTGCCAGCAGCCAAGCTGTGGGGAATTCACCCCTCCACTTT
>16|TRBV11-2|TRBJ1-4|.|.
CASSLGTLTTNEKLFF
TGTGCCAGCAGCTTAGGGACACTTACAACTAATGAAAAACTGTTTTTT
>14|TRBV9|TRBJ1-2|few|.
CASCPGPVNYGYTF
TGTGCCAGCTGCCCAGGTCCGGTAAACTATGGCTACACCTTC
>14|TRBV6-6|TRBJ1-1|.|.
CASSSPDGRAEAFF
TGTGCCAGCAGTTCCCCCGACGGAAGGGCCGAAGCTTTCTTT
>13|TRBV11-2|TRBJ1-1|once|.
CASSLRGNTEAFF
TGTGCCAGCAGCTTACGAGGGAACACTGAAGCTTTCTTT
>15|TRBV7-9|TRBJ1-1|once|TRBD1
CASSTGQGGNTEAFF
TGTGCCAGCAGCACCGGACAGGGGGGGAACACTGAAGCTTTCTTT
>15|TRBV7-2|TRBJ2-1|.|.
CASSLGWGPYNEQFF
TGTGCCAGCAGCTTAGGGTGGGGACCTTACAATGAGCAGTTCTTC
>14|TRBV5-1|TRBJ2-5|.|.
CASSLGTYQETQYF
TGCGCCAGCAGCTTGGGGACCTACCAAGAGACCCAGTACTTC
>14|TRBV18|TRBJ1-3|.|.
CASSQGASGNTIYF
TGTGCCAGCTCACAAGGGGCGTCTGGAAACACCATATATTTT
>13|TRBV4-1|TRBJ2-3|.|.
CASSAGPLDTQYF
TGCGCCAGCAGCGCGGGCCCCCTGGATACGCAGTATTTT
>15|TRBV7-6|TRBJ2-7|once|.
CASSLRSGQTYEQYF
TGTGCCAGCAGCTTACGGTCAGGACAGACCTACGAGCAGTACTTC
>16|TRBV27|TRBJ1-5|once|TRBD1
CASSSRDRGGNQPQHF
TGTGCCAGCAGTTCACGAGACAGGGGTGGTAATCAGCCCCAGCATTTT
>14|TRBV7-2|TRBJ1-2|.|.
CASSLRGASYGYTF
TGTGCCAGCAGCTTACGGGGGGCTTCATATGGCTACACCTTC
>14|TRBV6-1|TRBJ1-2|.|TRBD1
CASSERGTAYGYTF
TGTGCCAGCAGTGAAAGGGGGACAGCTTATGGCTACACCTTC
>14|TRBV30|TRBJ2-1|.|.
CAWSKGGAYNEQFF
TGTGCCTGGAGTAAGGGGGGAGCATACAATGAGCAGTTCTTC
>16|TRBV10-3|TRBJ2-3|few|TRBD2
CAITPHRRESTDTQYF
TGTGCCATCACCCCCCATCGGCGGGAGAGCACAGATACGCAGTATTTT
>12|TRBV5-4|TRBJ2-7|.|.
CASSLARTEQYF
TGTGCCAGCAGCTTGGCCAGGACCGAGCAGTACTTC
>16|TRBV18|TRBJ2-3|.|.
CASSPPNRAGTDTQYF
TGTGCCAGCTCACCACCTAACAGGGCCGGCACAGATACGCAGTATTTT
>16|TRBV11-2|TRBJ2-3|.|.
CASSLDGRGGTDTQYF
TGTGCCAGCAGCTTGGACGGCCGTGGGGGCACAGATACGCAGTATTTT